The T cell receptor beta chain described here comes from a study of human T cells and chemical hapten exposure. Unique molecular identifiers were linked by the library to individual cDNA molecules. Via MiXCR, TCRdb re-called the RACE reads, giving one row per CDR3 protein. The table shows 180,000 or so distinct CDR3 sequences, with 20% to 25% occurring only once. This clonotype has more than one count but fewer than ten. Antigen: not known. V was clipped by 8 bases and J by 6 bases, with 20 bases between them. Germline V lookup: CDR1 PRHDT, CDR2 FYEKMQ (reference sequence). The CDR3 extends over 15 amino acids. Regarding the study as a whole: There was no change with DPC sensitization in TCRs above 1 in 1000 frequency. Expanded TCRs produced significantly more large CDR3 similarity clusters than controls did.

Documented time point: patch test 1, 2 weeks after DPC sensitization. Indicated treatment: therapeutic diphenylcyclopropenone sensitization with weekly scalp DPC. The sequencing here drew on whole blood, taken in connection with sensitization to the hapten diphenylcyclopropenone (DPC). This TCR derives from a woman aged 50 to 65 with alopecia areata. Some clones in this sample may be carry-over from other donors' samples. This chain connects TRBV13 to TRBJ2-1, with D perhaps matching TRBD1 or TRBD2 (7 bases each). The CDR3 DNA follows: TGTGCCAGCTCCGAGACAGGGAGGGCCCTCAATGAGCAGTTCTTC. Its translation: CASSETGRALNEQFF.